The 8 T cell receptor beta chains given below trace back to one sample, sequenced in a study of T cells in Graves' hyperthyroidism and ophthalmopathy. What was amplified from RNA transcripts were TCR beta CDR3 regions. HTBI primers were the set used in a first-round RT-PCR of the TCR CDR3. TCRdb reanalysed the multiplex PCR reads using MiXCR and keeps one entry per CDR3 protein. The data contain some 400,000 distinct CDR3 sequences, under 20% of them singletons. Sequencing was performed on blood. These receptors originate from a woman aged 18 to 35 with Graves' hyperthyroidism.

The CDR3 region has the DNA TGTGCCAGCAGCCCGGGGTATAGGGAAACCATTCAGTACTTC. Residues: CASSPGYRETIQYF. V usage is TRBV7-9 and J usage is TRBJ2-4, with a weak D call TRBD2 (5 bases). This CDR3 is 14 amino acids long. Germline CDR1 is SEHNR and CDR2 is FQNEAQ (reference sequence). V gave up 5 bases and J gave up 9 bases, with 17 bases separating them. The entire variable domain, with the rest obtained from reference TRBV7-9 and TRBJ2-4, is as follows: DTGVSQNPRHKITKRGQNVTFRCDPISEHNRLYWYRQTLGQGPEFLTYFQNEAQLEKSRLLSDRFSAERPKGSFSTLEIQRTEQGDSAMYLCASSPGYRETIQYFGAGTRLSVL.

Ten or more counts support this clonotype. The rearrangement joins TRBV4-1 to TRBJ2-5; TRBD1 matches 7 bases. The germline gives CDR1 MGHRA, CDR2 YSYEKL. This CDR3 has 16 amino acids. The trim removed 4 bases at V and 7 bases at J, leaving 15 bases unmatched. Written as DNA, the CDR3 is TGCGCCAGCAGCCCAAGGGAACAGGGGATCGGGGTGACCCAGTACTTC. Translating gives CASSPREQGIGVTQYF.

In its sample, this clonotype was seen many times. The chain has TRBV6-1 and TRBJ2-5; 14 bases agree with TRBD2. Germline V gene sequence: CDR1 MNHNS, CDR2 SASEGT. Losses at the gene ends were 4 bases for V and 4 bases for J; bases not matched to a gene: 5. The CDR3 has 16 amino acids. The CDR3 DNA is TGTGCCAGCAGTGGGCCGGGACTAGCGGGGGTAGAGACCCAGTACTTC. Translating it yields CASSGPGLAGVETQYF.

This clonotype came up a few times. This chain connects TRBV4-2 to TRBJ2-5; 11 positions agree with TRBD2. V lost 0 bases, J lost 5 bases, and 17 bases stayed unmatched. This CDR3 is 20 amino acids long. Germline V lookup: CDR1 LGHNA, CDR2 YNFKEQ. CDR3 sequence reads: CASSQEVLAGGRAPRETQYF. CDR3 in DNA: TGTGCCAGCAGCCAAGAAGTTCTAGCGGGGGGCCGCGCGCCCAGGGAGACCCAGTACTTC.

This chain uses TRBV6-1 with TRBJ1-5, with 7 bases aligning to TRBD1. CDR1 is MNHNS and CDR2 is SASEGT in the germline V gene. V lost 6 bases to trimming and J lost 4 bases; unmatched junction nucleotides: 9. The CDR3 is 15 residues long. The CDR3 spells CASSLLDRVNQPQHF. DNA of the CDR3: TGTGCCAGCAGCCTCCTCGACAGGGTGAATCAGCCCCAGCATTTT.

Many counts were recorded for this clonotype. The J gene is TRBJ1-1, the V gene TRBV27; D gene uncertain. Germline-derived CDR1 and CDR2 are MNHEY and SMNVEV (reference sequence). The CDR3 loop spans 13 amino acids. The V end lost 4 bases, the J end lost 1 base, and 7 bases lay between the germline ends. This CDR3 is CASSYVENTEAFF. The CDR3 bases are TGTGCCAGCAGTTACGTGGAGAACACTGAAGCTTTCTTT.

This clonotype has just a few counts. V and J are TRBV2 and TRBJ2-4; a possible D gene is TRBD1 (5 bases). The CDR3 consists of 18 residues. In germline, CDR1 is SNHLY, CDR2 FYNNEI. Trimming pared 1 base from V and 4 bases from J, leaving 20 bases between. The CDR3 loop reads CASSEGWAGRFLKNIQYF. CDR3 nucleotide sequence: TGTGCCAGCAGTGAAGGATGGGCAGGGCGTTTCCTTAAAAACATTCAGTACTTC. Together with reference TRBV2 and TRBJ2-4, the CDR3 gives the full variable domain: EPEVTQTPSHQVTQMGQEVILRCVPISNHLYFYWYRQILGQKVEFLVSFYNNEISEKSEIFDDQFSVERPDGSNFTLKIRSTKLEDSAMYFCASSEGWAGRFLKNIQYFGAGTRLSVL.

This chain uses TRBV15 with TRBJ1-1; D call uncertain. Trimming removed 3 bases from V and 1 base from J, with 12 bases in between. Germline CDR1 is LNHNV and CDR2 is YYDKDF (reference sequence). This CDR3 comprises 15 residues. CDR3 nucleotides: TGTGCCACCAGCAGTCGAGATTCCCGGAACACTGAAGCTTTCTTT. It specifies CATSSRDSRNTEAFF.